These T cell receptor beta chains were read from a single sample in a study of OX40 agonist ivuxolimab in advanced cancers. Only in-frame clones appear in the TCRdb table, and some are missing; sequencing was by immunoSEQ multiplex PCR. The table shows around 59,000 clones, with 86% occurring only once. Sequenced material: CD4+ or CD8+ T cells sorted from blood, taken in a trial of the OX40 agonist ivuxolimab. The receptors originated from an adult with an advanced solid tumor such as melanoma, head and neck, liver or kidney cancer. Both conserved end residues are part of each CDR3.

>TRBV5-1|TRBJ2-6
CASSSGRGDGANVLTF
>TRBV4-3|NA
CASSHTTGDEQYF
>TRBV7-8|TRBJ2-3
CATQGRATDTQYF
>TRBV19|TRBJ1-1
CASSIGRDHLKEAFF
>TRBV25-1|TRBJ1-4
CASSEPRERGNEKLFF
>TRBV10-3|TRBJ2-1
CATNPSGTYNEQFF
>TRBV7-8|TRBJ1-3
CASSWDIVSGNTIYF
>TRBV29-1|TRBJ2-5
CSATLAGEVGETQYF
>TRBV28|TRBJ1-2
CASSDGGIGYTF
>TRBV18|TRBJ1-6
CASSPGTGNSPLHF
>TRBV10-3|TRBJ2-5
CASRGETQYF
>TRBV28|TRBJ2-2
CASRGGGLAGVSGELFF
>TRBV4-1|TRBJ2-1
CASSRNEGSYNEQFF
>TRBV11-3|TRBJ2-2
CASSFYTGELFF
>TRBV28|TRBJ2-7
CATWDQGRYEQYF
>TRBV19|TRBJ1-1
CASSHNMDLGAEAFF
>TRBV19|TRBJ2-1
CASGLGGRNHEQFF
>TRBV4-3|TRBJ2-3
CASSRTSDTSTDTQYF
>TRBV7-2|TRBJ2-5
CASSLVIRETQYF
>TRBV19|TRBJ2-5
CASSMGRHLQETQYF
>TRBV11-2|TRBJ2-7
CASSGRTYEQYF
>TRBV28|TRBJ2-1
CASSSALSRRSYNEQFF
>TRBV16|TRBJ2-5
CASSQSSHRARVGETQYF
>TRBV6-5|TRBJ2-5
CASSQNRGWETQYF
>TRBV18|TRBJ1-3
CASSSGQGISSGNTIYF
>TRBV5-1|TRBJ2-1
CASSPGQGAYNEQFF
>TRBV10-3|TRBJ2-3
CAISESPASGDTDTQYF
>TRBV9|TRBJ1-2
CASSVDRDYGYTF
>TRBV28|TRBJ2-3
CASSFPRLFRRGGTDTQYF
>TRBV6-5|TRBJ2-5
CASTLAGGETQYF
>TRBV5-1|TRBJ2-6
CASSAGGTGGPGANVLTF
>TRBV7-8|TRBJ2-7
CASSLVLGQSYEQYF
>TRBV7-3|TRBJ2-3
CASSQTGFTDTQYF
>TRBV7-2|TRBJ2-1
CASSSGGRSYNEQFF
>TRBV7-8|TRBJ2-7
CASSPRTSYEQYF
>TRBV27|TRBJ1-2
CASSPDRTNYGYTF
>TRBV27|TRBJ2-7
CASKGQGASEQYF
>TRBV15|TRBJ1-2
CATSKGQGRSYGYTF
>TRBV19|TRBJ1-6
CASSSSAVSYNSPLHF
>TRBV28|TRBJ2-4
CASRTGGKNIQYF
>TRBV5-8|TRBJ1-2
CASSLLSDNYGYTF
>TRBV4-1|TRBJ2-4
CASSQPMEGKNIQYF
>TRBV18|TRBJ1-4
CASSPARRKTVF
>TRBV6-8|TRBJ1-5
CASSPGANQPQHF
>TRBV28|TRBJ1-5
CATKRSNQPQHF
>TRBV28|TRBJ2-7
CASSLGVKYEQYF
>TRBV7-7|TRBJ2-7
CASSLAGFGEQYF
>TRBV5-1|TRBJ2-3
CASSLMTGDTQYF
>TRBV5-1|TRBJ2-1
CASSPSQTSHNNEQFF
>TRBV5-1|TRBJ2-1
CASSAGTGVHEQFF
>TRBV6-1|TRBJ1-1
CASRIYMAEAFF
>TRBV21-1|TRBJ2-3
CASSHDGTKSTDTQYF
>TRBV6-4|TRBJ2-1
CASSQGNKYNEQFF
>TRBV20-1|TRBJ2-4
CSAPAKNIQYF
>TRBV7-9|TRBJ1-1
CASSLDSSTEAFF
>TRBV7-3|TRBJ2-5
CASSKEGLAAETQYF
>TRBV19|TRBJ1-3
CATRPGTIDPNTIYF
>TRBV5-1|TRBJ1-1
CASSLGHTNTEAFF
>TRBV5-6|TRBJ2-7
CASSLRRLELQSYEQYF